This is a list of T cell receptor beta chains from one sample in a study of early stage breast cancer tumors. The protocol was immunoSEQ multiplex PCR, while the TCRdb copy is restricted to in-frame clones and leaves out a portion. This sample has 6,000 to 10,000 clones, with approximately 65% found just once. Sequencing was done on a sample of breast tumor tissue. Every receptor here comes from a person aged 65 to 85 with breast cancer. CDR3s include the opening cysteine and the closing phenylalanine or tryptophan. The D gene is left open where the match is weak. Clone size is shown for a subset of rows, as once, few, many or a class of expanded clone.

clone_size d_call j_call v_call cdr3_length cdr3_aa cdr3_nt
few . TRBJ2-3 TRBV9 14 CASSVARDTDTQYF TGTGCCAGCAGCGTAGCGCGGGACACAGATACGCAGTATTTT
. . TRBJ2-5 TRBV6-6 16 CASSPIQRASQETQYF TGTGCCAGCAGTCCGATCCAGCGGGCCTCTCAAGAGACCCAGTACTTC
medium-sized TRBD1 TRBJ1-1 TRBV5-1 14 CASSVTGPDTEAFF TGCGCCAGCAGCGTGACAGGGCCGGACACTGAAGCTTTCTTT
. . TRBJ2-2 TRBV29-1 14 CSVEAGERTGELFF TGCAGCGTTGAGGCAGGGGAGAGAACCGGGGAGCTGTTTTTT
. TRBD2 TRBJ2-5 TRBV9 14 CASSVTTGGETQYF TGTGCCAGCAGCGTGACAACCGGGGGGGAGACCCAGTACTTC
. TRBD1 TRBJ1-5 TRBV6-5 14 CASSLDRVGQPQHF TGTGCCAGCAGTCTAGACAGGGTGGGGCAGCCCCAGCATTTT
once . TRBJ2-3 TRBV5-6 13 CASTLGGTDTQYF TGTGCCAGCACCTTAGGGGGCACAGATACGCAGTATTTT
. . TRBJ1-6 TRBV6-6 14 CASSAPGNYSPLHF TGTGCCAGCAGCGCCCCGGGTAATTATTCACCCCTCCACTTT
medium-sized . TRBJ2-1 TRBV28 12 CASNSGVNEQFF TGTGCCAGCAATTCCGGAGTCAATGAGCAGTTCTTC
. . TRBJ2-3 TRBV10-3 12 CAISESVDTQYF TGTGCCATCAGTGAGTCCGTGGATACGCAGTATTTT
. . TRBJ1-5 TRBV6-1 15 CASSELQADNQPQHF TGTGCCAGCAGTGAGTTACAGGCCGACAATCAGCCCCAGCATTTT
. TRBD1 TRBJ1-2 TRBV5-1 16 CASSLGQGAIGYGYTF TGCGCCAGCAGCTTGGGACAGGGGGCGATCGGCTATGGCTACACCTTC
. . TRBJ2-3 TRBV19 14 CASTPGESTDTQYF TGTGCCAGTACCCCGGGGGAAAGCACAGATACGCAGTATTTT
few . TRBJ1-3 TRBV6-1 17 CASSEQPTQGSGNTIYF TGTGCCAGCAGTGAACAGCCCACACAGGGCTCTGGAAACACCATATATTTT
few TRBD2 TRBJ2-1 TRBV15 17 CATSRGRLAGSNNEQFF TGTGCCACCAGCAGAGGTCGACTAGCGGGGTCCAACAATGAGCAGTTCTTC
. TRBD2 TRBJ2-1 TRBV19 15 CASSTRGGDYNEQFF TGTGCCAGTAGTACACGCGGGGGGGATTACAATGAGCAGTTCTTC
. . TRBJ1-1 TRBV18 13 CASSPTGNTEAFF TGTGCCAGCTCGCCGACAGGTAACACTGAAGCTTTCTTT
. TRBD1 TRBJ2-2 TRBV27 12 CASGQGIGELFF TGTGCCAGCGGACAGGGGATCGGGGAGCTGTTTTTT
. TRBD2 TRBJ2-3 TRBV19 18 CASSTGSGGGFSTDTQYF TGTGCCAGTAGTACCGGTTCGGGCGGGGGGTTTAGCACAGATACGCAGTATTTT
. . TRBJ2-5 TRBV14 13 CASSQVWAGTQYF TGTGCCAGCAGCCAAGTCTGGGCCGGCACCCAGTACTTC
. . TRBJ1-1 TRBV10-2 14 CASSEQRDVTEAFF TGCGCCAGCAGTGAACAGAGAGACGTCACTGAAGCTTTCTTT
. . TRBJ2-2 TRBV6-4 13 CASSRGNTGELFF TGTGCCAGCAGCCGGGGGAACACCGGGGAGCTGTTTTTT